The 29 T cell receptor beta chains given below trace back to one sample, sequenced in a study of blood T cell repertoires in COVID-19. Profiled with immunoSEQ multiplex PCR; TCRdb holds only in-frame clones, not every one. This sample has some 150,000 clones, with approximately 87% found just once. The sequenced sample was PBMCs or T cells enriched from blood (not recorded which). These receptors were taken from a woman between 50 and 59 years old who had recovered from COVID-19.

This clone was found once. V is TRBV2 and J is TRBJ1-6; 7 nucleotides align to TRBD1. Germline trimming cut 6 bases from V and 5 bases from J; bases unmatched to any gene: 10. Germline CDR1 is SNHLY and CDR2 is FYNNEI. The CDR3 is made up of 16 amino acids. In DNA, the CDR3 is TGTGCCAGCAGCCTTACCGGGACAGCCAATAATTCACCCCTCCACTTT. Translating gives CASSLTGTANNSPLHF.

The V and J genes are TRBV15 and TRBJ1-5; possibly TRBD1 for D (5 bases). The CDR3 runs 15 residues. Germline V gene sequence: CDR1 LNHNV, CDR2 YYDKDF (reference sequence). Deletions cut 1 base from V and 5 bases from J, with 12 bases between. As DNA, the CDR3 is TGTGCCACCAGCAGAGTTCCGGCGGGGGATCAGCCCCAGCATTTT. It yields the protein CATSRVPAGDQPQHF.

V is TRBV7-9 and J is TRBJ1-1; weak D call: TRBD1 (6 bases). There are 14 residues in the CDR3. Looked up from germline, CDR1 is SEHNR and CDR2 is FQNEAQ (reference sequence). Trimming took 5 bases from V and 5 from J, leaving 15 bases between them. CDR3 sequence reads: CASSPVGTGTEAFF. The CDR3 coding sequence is TGTGCCAGCAGCCCCGTGGGAACAGGGACTGAAGCTTTCTTT.

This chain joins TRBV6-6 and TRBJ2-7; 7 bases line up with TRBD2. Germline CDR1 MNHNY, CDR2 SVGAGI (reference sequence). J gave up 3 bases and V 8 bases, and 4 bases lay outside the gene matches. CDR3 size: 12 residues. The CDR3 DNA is TGTGCCAGCGGGGGGGACTACTACGAGCAGTACGTC. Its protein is CASGGDYYEQYV.

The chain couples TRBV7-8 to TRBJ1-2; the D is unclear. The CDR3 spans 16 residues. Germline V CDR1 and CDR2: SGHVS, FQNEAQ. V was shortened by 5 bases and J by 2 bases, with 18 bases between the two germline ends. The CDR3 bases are TGTGCCAGCAGCCCTATTCGATCGTCCCTAAACTATGGCTACACCTTC. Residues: CASSPIRSSLNYGYTF. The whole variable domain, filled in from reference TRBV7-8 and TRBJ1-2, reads GAGVSQSPRYKVAKRGQDVALRCDPISGHVSLFWYQQALGQGPEFLTYFQNEAQLDKSGLPSDRFFAERPEGSVSTLKIQRTQQEDSAVYLCASSPIRSSLNYGYTFGSGTRLTVV.

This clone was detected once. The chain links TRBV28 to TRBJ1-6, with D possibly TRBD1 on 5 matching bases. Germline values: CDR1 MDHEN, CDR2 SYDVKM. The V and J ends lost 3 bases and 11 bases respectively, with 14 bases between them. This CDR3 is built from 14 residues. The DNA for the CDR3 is TGTGCCAGCAGTTTGGGGCACAGATCGACACCCCTCCACTTT. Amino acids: CASSLGHRSTPLHF.

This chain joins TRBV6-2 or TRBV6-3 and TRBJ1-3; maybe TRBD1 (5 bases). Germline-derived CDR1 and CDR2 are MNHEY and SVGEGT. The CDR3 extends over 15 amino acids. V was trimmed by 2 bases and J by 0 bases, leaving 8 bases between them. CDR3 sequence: CASSYRQNSGNTIYF. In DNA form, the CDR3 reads TGTGCCAGCAGTTACCGACAGAACTCTGGAAACACCATATATTTT.

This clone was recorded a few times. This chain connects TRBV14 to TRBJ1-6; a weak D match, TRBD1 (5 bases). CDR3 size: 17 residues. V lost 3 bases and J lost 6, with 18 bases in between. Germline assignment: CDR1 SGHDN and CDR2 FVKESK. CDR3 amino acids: CASSHTFGAQRNSPLHF. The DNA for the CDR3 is TGTGCCAGCAGCCATACTTTTGGGGCGCAGCGTAATTCACCCCTCCACTTT. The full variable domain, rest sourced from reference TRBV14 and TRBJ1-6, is EAGVTQFPSHSVIEKGQTVTLRCDPISGHDNLYWYRRVMGKEIKFLLHFVKESKQDESGMPNNRFLAERTGGTYSTLKVQPAELEDSGVYFCASSHTFGAQRNSPLHFGNGTRLTVT.

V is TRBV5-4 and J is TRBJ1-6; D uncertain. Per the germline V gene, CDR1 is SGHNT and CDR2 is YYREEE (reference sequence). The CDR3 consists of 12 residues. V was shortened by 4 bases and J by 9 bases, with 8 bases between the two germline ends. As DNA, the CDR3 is TGTGCCAGCAGCAGGGAGGGTTCACCCCTCCACTTT. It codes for CASSREGSPLHF. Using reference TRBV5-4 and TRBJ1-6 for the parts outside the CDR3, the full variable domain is ETGVTQSPTHLIKTRGQQVTLRCSSQSGHNTVSWYQQALGQGPQFIFQYYREEENGRGNFPPRFSGLQFPNYSSELNVNALELDDSALYLCASSREGSPLHFGNGTRLTVT.

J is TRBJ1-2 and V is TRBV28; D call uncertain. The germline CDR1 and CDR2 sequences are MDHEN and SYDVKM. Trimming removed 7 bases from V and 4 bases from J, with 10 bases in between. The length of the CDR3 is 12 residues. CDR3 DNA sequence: TGTGCCAGCAAACCGGGGTCCTATGGCTACACCTTC. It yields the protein CASKPGSYGYTF.

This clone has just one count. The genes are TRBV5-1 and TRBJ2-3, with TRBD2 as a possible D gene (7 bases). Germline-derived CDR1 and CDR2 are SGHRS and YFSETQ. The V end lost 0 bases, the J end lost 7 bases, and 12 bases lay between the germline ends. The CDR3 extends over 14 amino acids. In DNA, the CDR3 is TGCGCCAGCAGCTTGGGGGGGGGCGTGAATACGCAGTATTTT. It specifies CASSLGGGVNTQYF.

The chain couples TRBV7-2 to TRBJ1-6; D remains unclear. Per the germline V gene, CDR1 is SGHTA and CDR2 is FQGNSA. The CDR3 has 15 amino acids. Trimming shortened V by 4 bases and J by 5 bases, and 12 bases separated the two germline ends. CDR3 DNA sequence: TGTGCCAGCAGCTCGCAAAGTCAGGATAATTCACCCCTCCACTTT. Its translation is CASSSQSQDNSPLHF.

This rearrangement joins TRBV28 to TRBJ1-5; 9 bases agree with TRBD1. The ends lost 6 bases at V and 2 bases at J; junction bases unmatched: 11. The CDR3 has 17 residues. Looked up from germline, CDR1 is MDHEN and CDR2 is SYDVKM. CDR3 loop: CASSRYYRGLGNQPQHF. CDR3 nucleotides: TGTGCCAGCAGCCGATACTACAGGGGGCTTGGCAATCAGCCCCAGCATTTT.

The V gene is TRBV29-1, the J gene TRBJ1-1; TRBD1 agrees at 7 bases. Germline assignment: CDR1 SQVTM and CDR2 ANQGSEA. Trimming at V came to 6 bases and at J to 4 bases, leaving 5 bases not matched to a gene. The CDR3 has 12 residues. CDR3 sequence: CSVHSGGTEAFF. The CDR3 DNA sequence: TGCAGCGTCCACTCAGGGGGCACTGAAGCTTTCTTT.

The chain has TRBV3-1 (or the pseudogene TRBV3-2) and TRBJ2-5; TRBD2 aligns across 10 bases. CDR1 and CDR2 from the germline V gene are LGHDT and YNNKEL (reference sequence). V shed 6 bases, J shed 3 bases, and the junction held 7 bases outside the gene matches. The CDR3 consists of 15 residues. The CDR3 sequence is CASRLSLAGEETQYF. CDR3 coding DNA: TGTGCCAGCAGACTCAGTCTAGCGGGGGAAGAGACCCAGTACTTC.

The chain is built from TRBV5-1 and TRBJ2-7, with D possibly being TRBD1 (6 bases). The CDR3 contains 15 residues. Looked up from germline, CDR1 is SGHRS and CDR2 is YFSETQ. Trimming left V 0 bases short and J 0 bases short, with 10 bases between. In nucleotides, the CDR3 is TGCGCCAGCAGCTTGGCCCAGGGGAACTCCTACGAGCAGTACGTC. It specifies CASSLAQGNSYEQYV.

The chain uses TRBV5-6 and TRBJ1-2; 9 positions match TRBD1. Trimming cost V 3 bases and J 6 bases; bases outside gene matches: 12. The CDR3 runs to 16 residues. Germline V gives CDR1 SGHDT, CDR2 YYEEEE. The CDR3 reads CASSSGYGTGLDGYTF. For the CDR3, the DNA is TGTGCCAGCAGCTCGGGCTACGGGACAGGGCTCGATGGCTACACCTTC.

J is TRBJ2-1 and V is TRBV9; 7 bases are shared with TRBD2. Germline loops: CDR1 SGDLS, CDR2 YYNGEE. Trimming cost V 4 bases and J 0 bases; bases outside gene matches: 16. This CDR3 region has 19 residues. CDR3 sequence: CASSQPGEGFPSSYNEQFF. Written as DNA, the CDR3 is TGTGCCAGCAGCCAGCCGGGGGAGGGATTCCCTAGCTCCTACAATGAGCAGTTCTTC. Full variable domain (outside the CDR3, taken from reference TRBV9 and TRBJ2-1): DSGVTQTPKHLITATGQRVTLRCSPRSGDLSVYWYQQSLDQGLQFLIQYYNGEERAKGNILERFSAQQFPDLHSELNLSSLELGDSALYFCASSQPGEGFPSSYNEQFFGPGTRLTVL.

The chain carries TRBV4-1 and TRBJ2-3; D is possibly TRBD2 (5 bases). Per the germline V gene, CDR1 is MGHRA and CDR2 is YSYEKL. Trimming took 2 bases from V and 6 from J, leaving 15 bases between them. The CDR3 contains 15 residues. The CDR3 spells CASSQLRGLEDTQYF. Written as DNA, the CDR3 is TGCGCCAGCAGCCAACTCCGAGGACTTGAGGATACGCAGTATTTT.

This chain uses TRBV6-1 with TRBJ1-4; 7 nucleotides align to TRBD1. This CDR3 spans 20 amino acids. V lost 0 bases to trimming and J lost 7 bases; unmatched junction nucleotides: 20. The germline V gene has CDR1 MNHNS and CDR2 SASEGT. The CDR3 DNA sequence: TGTGCCAGCAGTGAAGCAACGGACAGGCTGGGTCGGTTTCGGTCTGAAAAACTGTTTTTT. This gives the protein CASSEATDRLGRFRSEKLFF.

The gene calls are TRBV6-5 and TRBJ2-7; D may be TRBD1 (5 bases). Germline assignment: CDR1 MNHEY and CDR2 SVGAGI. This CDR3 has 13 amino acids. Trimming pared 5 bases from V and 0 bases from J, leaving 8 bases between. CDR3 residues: CASSPDSSYEQYV. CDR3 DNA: TGTGCCAGCAGTCCAGACAGCTCCTACGAGCAGTACGTC.

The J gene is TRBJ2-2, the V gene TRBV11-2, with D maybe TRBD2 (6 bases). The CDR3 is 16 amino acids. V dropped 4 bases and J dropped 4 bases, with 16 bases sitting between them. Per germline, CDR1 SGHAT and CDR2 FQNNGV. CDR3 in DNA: TGTGCCAGCAGCTGGGGCCCGGTCGGGGGCACCGGGGAGCTGTTTTTT. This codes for CASSWGPVGGTGELFF.

Here the CDR3 reads CASRGTPNTGELFF. The CDR3 DNA reads TGTGCCAGTAGAGGGACACCGAACACCGGGGAGCTGTTTTTT. This chain connects TRBV19 to TRBJ2-2; a weak D match, TRBD1 (6 bases). The CDR3 spans 14 residues. The germline V gene encodes CDR1 LNHDA and CDR2 SQIVND (reference sequence). Trimming took off 6 bases at V and 0 bases at J, with 8 bases between the two ends.

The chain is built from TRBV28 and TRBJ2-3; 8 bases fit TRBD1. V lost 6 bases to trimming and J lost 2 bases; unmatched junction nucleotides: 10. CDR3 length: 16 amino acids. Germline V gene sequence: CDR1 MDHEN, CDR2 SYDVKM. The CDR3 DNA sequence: TGTGCCAGCAGAACCCCAGGGGGCCGATCCACAGATACGCAGTATTTT. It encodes CASRTPGGRSTDTQYF.

This CDR3 is CASSGGAGRYTGELFF. For the CDR3, the DNA is TGTGCCAGCAGTGGGGGAGCGGGAAGGTACACCGGGGAGCTGTTTTTT. The chain links TRBV6-1 to TRBJ2-2; TRBD2 aligns across 7 bases. CDR3 length: 16 residues. The V segment lost 4 bases and the J segment 3 bases; nucleotides outside the gene matches: 8. The germline gives CDR1 MNHNS, CDR2 SASEGT.

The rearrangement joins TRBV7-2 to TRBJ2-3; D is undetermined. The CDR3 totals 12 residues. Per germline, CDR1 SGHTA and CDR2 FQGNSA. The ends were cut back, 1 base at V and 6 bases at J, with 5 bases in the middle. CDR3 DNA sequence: TGTGCCAGCAGCTTAGAGCGTGATACGCAGTATTTT. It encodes CASSLERDTQYF.

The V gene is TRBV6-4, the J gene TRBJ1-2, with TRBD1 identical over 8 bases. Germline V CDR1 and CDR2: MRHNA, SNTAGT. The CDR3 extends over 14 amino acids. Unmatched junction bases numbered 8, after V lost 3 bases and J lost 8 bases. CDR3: CASSDSGGARGYTF. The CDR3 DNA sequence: TGTGCCAGCAGTGATTCAGGGGGCGCGAGGGGCTACACCTTC.

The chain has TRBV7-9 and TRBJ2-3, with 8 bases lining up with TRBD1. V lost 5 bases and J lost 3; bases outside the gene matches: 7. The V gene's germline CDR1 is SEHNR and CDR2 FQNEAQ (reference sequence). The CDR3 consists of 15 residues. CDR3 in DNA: TGTGCCAGCAGCCCGCGGCAGGGGGCAACAGATACGCAGTATTTT. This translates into CASSPRQGATDTQYF.

The CDR3 spells CASTFDSGGRTGELFF. The CDR3 DNA is TGTGCCAGCACTTTCGATAGCGGGGGGAGGACCGGGGAGCTGTTTTTT. V usage is TRBV11-2 and J usage is TRBJ2-2, with TRBD2 matching 10 bases. V dropped 7 bases and J dropped 5; count of bases not matched to a gene: 10. CDR1 SGHAT and CDR2 FQNNGV come from the germline V gene. The CDR3 totals 16 residues.